This record covers a single TCR beta chain. The data were obtained in a study of blood T cell repertoires in COVID-19. This CDR3 region has 14 residues. Looked up from germline, CDR1 is MNHEY and CDR2 is SVGAGI. The V gene end was trimmed by 6 bases and the J gene end by 5 bases; junction bases not matched to a gene: 9. Clones were read by immunoSEQ multiplex PCR, and TCRdb kept only the in-frame ones, dropping some. The sample yields about 180,000 clones, about 85% seen once. The sequence came from a woman in her forties or fifties with COVID-19, enrolled during active disease. The chain is built from TRBV6-5 and TRBJ2-5; 7 bases fit TRBD1. Sequenced input: peripheral blood. This CDR3 reads CASRIPGGSETQYF. The DNA for the CDR3 is TGTGCCAGCAGGATTCCAGGGGGATCGGAGACCCAGTACTTC.